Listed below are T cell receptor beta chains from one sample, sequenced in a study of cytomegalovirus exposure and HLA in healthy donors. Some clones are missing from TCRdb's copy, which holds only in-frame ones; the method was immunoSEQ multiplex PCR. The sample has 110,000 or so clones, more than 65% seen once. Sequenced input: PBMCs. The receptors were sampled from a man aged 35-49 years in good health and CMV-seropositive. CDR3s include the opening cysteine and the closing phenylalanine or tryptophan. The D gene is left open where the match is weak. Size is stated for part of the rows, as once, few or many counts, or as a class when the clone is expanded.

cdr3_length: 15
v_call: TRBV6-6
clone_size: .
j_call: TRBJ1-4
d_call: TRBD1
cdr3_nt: TGTGCCAGCAGTTACTCTGGGACAGTCAATGAAAAACTGTTTTTT
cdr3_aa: CASSYSGTVNEKLFF

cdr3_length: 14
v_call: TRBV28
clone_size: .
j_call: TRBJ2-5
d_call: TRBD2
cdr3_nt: TGTGCCAGCAGCCCTCAGTCGGGAGGGGAGACCCAGTACTTC
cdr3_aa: CASSPQSGGETQYF

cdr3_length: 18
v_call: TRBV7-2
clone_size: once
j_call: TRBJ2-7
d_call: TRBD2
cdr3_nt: TGTGCCAGCAGCTCCACGGCTAGCGGGGGCTACCTCCCCTACGAGCAGTACTTC
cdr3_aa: CASSSTASGGYLPYEQYF

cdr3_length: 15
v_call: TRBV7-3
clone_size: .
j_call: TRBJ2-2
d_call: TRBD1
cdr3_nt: TGTGCCAGCAGCTCGACAGGGGCGAACACCGGGGAGCTGTTTTTT
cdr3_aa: CASSSTGANTGELFF

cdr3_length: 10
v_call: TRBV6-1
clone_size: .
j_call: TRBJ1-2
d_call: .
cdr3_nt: TGTGCCAGCAGTGACCTGGGGCCGACCTTC
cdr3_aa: CASSDLGPTF

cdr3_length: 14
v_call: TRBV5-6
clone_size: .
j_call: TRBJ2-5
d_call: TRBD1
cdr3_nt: TGTGCCAGCAGCGGGGACAGTTACCAAGAGACCCAGTACTTC
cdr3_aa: CASSGDSYQETQYF

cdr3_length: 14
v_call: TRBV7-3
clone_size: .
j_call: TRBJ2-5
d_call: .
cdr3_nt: TGTGCCAGCAGCCCGGGACACTCTGAAGAGACCCAGTACTTC
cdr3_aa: CASSPGHSEETQYF

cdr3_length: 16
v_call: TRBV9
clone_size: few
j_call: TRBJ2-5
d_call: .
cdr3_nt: TGTGCCAGCAGCACGAGGTGGGGGCAGGGACAAGAGACCCAGTACTTC
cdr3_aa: CASSTRWGQGQETQYF

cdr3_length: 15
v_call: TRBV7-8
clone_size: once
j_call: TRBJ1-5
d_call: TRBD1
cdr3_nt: TGTGCCAGCAGCCTCACAGGGGGGAGCAATCAGCCCCAGCATTTT
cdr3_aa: CASSLTGGSNQPQHF

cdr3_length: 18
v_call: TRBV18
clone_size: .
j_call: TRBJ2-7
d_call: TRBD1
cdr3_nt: TGTGCCAGCTCACCACAAGGCTCACGACAGGGGGTCTCCTACGAGCAGTACTTC
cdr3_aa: CASSPQGSRQGVSYEQYF

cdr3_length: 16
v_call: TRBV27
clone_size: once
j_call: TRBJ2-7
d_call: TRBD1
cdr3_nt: TGTGCCAGCAGTAGTTCAGGGGGCGTTCCCTCCTACGAGCAGTACTTC
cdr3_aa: CASSSSGGVPSYEQYF

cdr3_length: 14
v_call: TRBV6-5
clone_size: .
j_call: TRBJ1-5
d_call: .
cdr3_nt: TGTGCCAGCAATGAGGGTTTTAGCAATCAGCCCCAGCATTTT
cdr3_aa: CASNEGFSNQPQHF

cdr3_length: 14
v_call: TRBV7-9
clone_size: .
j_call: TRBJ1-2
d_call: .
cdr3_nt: TGTGCCAGCAGCCCCGGGACGGAGGGCTATGGCTACACCTTC
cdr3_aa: CASSPGTEGYGYTF

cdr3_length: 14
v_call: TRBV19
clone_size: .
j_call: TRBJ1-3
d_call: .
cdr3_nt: TGTGCCACCACCCGGGGGGTCTCTGGAAACACCATATATTTT
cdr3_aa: CATTRGVSGNTIYF

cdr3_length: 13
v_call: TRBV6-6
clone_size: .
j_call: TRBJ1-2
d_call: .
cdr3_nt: TGTGCCAGCAGCCCAGGGGAGATGGATGGCTACACCTTC
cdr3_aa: CASSPGEMDGYTF

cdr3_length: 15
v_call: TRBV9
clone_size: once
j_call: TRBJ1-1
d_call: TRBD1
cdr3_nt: TGTGCCAGCAGCGTAGTAGGACAGGGGAACACTGAAGCTTTCTTT
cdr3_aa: CASSVVGQGNTEAFF

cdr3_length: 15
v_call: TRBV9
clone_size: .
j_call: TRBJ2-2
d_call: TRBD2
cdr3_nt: TGTGCCAGCAGCCTTAGCGGGTCGGGGAACGGGGAGCTGTTTTTT
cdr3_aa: CASSLSGSGNGELFF

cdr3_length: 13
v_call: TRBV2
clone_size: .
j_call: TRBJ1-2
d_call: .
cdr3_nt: TGTGCCAGCAGCCCCTCCCGGGGGTATGGCTACACCTTC
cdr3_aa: CASSPSRGYGYTF

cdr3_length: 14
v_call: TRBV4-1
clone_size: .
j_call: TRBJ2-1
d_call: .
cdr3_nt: TGCGCCAGCAGCCTTCTGGAGCGGCACAATGAGCAGTTCTTC
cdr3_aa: CASSLLERHNEQFF

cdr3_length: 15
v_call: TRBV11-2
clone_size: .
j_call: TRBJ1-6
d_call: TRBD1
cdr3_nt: TGTGCCAGCAGCTTAGAGGACAGGTCGCGGTCACCCCTCCACTTT
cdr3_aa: CASSLEDRSRSPLHF

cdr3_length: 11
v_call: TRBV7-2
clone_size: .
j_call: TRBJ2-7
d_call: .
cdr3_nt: TGTGCCAGCAGCTTCTACTACGAGCAGTACTTC
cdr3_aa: CASSFYYEQYF

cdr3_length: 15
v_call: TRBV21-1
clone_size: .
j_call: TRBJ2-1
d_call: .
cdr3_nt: TGTGCCAGCACCGTAAACACCAGGGTCGGGAATGAGCAGTTCTTC
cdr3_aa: CASTVNTRVGNEQFF

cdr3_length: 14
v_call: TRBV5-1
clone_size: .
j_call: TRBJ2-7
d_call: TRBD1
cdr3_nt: TGCGCCAGCAGCTTGACCGACAGGGGCTACGAGCAGTACTTC
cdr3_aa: CASSLTDRGYEQYF

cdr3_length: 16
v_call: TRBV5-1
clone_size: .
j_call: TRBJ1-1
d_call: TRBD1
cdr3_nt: TGCGCCAGCAGCCTGAACCCAGGGGGGATAAACACTGAAGCTTTCTTT
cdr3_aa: CASSLNPGGINTEAFF

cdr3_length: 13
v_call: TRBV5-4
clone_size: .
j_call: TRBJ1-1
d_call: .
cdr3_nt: TGTGCCAGCAGCCGGGACGGGAGGGGTGAAGCTTTCTTT
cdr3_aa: CASSRDGRGEAFF

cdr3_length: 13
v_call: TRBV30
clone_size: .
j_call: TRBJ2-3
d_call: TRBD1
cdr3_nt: TGTGCCTGGGAGGACAGGGGGGAAGATACGCAGTATTTT
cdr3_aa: CAWEDRGEDTQYF

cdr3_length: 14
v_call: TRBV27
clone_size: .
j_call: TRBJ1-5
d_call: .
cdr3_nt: TGTGCCAGCAGTTTCAGGTACAGCAATCAGCCCCAGCATTTT
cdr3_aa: CASSFRYSNQPQHF

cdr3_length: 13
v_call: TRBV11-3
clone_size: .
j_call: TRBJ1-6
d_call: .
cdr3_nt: TGTGCCAGCAGCTTACATGAGGAGTCACCCCTCCACTTT
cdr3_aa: CASSLHEESPLHF

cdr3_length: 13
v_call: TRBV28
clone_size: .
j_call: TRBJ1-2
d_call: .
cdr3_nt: TGTGCCAGCAGTTTACTGGACAGCTATGGCTACACCTTC
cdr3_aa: CASSLLDSYGYTF

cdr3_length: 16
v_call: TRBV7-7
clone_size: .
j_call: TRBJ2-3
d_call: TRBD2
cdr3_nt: TGTGCTAGCAGCTTAGGTCGGGGGGGGATAACAGATACGCAGTATTTT
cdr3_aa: CASSLGRGGITDTQYF

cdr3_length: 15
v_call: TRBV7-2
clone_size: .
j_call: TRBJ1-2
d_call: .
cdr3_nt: TGTGCCAGCAGCTTAGATCCACAGGTTAACTATGGCTACACCTTC
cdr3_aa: CASSLDPQVNYGYTF

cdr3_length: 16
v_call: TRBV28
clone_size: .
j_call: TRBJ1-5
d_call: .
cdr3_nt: TGTGCCAGCAGTCCCCCGGCGGGGGCTAGCAATCAGCCCCAGCATTTT
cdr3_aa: CASSPPAGASNQPQHF

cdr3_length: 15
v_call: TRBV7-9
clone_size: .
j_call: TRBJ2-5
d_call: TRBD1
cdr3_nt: TGTGCCAGCAGCGTTAGACAGGGGGCGCAGGAGACCCAGTACTTC
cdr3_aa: CASSVRQGAQETQYF

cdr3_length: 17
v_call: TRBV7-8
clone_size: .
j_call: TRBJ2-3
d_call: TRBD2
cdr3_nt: TGTGCCAGCAGCTTAGCCTGGACTAGCGGGGGCGCAGATACGCAGTATTTT
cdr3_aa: CASSLAWTSGGADTQYF

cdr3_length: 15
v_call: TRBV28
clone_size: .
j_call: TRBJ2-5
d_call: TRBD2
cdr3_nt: TGTGCCAGCAGTTCACCGGGACTAGGGGTGGAGACCCAGTACTTC
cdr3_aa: CASSSPGLGVETQYF

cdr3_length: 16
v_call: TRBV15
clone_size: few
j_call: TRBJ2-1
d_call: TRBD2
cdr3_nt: TGTGCCACCAGCAGAGATCGGGGCCTAGCGGGGTCTGAGCAGTTCTTC
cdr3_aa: CATSRDRGLAGSEQFF

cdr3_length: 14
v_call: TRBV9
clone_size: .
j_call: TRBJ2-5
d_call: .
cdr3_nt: TGTGCCAGCAGTCCAAGTGGCCGGGGTGAGACCCAGTACTTC
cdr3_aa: CASSPSGRGETQYF

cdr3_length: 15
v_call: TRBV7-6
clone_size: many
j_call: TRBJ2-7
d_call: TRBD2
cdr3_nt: TGTGCCAGCAGCGTGACTAGCGGGGGGTCCTACGAGCAGTACTTC
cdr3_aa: CASSVTSGGSYEQYF

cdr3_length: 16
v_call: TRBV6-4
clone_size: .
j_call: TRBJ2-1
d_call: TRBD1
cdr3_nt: TGTGCCAGCAGTGACTCCGGGACAGCCGGTTCCAATGAGCAGTTCTTC
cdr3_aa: CASSDSGTAGSNEQFF

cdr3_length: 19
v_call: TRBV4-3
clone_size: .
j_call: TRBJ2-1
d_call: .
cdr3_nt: TGCGCCAGCAGCCAAGATCCACACCTTGCTTCAGCCTCTCGGGGTGAGCAGTTCTTC
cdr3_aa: CASSQDPHLASASRGEQFF

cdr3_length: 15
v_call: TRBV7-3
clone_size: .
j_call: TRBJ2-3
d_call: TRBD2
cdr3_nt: TGTGCCAGCAGGTTGACTAGCGGGGGCACAGATACGCAGTATTTT
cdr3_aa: CASRLTSGGTDTQYF

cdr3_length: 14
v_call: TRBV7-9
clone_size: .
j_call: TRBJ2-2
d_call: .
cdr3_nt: TGTGCCAGCAGCTTAGGACAGAACACCGGGGAGCTGTTTTTT
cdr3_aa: CASSLGQNTGELFF

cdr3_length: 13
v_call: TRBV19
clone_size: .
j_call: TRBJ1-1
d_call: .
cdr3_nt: TGTGCCAGTAGTATCCAGTTGAACACTGAAGCTTTCTTT
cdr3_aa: CASSIQLNTEAFF

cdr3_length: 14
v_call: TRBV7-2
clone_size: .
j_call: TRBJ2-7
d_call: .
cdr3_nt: TGTGCCAGCCGCGCCGGGGGTCAGGGATACGAGCAGTACTTC
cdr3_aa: CASRAGGQGYEQYF

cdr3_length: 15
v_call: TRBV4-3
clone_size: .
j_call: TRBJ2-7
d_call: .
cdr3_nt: TGCGCCAGCAGCCAAGTTCAGAGGGGGTCCTACGAGCAGTACTTC
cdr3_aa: CASSQVQRGSYEQYF

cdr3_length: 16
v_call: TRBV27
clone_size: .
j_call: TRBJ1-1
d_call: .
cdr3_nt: TGTGCCAGCAGTCCATATATCACGGGATTGCGCACTGAAGCTTTCTTT
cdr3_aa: CASSPYITGLRTEAFF

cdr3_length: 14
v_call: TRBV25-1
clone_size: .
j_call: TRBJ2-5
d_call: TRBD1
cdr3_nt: TGTGCCAGCAGGGGGAATACAGGGGTCGAGACCCAGTACTTC
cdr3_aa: CASRGNTGVETQYF

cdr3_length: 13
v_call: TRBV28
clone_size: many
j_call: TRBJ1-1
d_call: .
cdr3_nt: TGTGCCAGCAGTAGCAGGGGGAACACTGAAGCTTTCTTT
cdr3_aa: CASSSRGNTEAFF

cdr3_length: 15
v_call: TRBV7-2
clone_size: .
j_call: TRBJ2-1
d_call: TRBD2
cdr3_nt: TGTGCCAGCAGCTTAGATAGCGGGGGTTACAATGAGCAGTTCTTC
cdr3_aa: CASSLDSGGYNEQFF

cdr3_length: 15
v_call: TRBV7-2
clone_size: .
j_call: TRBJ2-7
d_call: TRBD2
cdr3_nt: TGTGCCAGCAGCCCCTCGGCTAGCGGGACCTACGAGCAGTACTTC
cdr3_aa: CASSPSASGTYEQYF

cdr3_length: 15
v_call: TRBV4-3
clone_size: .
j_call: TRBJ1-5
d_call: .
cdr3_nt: TGCGCCAGCAGCCAAGACAGAAATAGCAATCAGCCCCAGCATTTT
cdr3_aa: CASSQDRNSNQPQHF

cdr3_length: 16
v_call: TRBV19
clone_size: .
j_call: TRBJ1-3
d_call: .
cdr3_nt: TGTGCCAGTAGTCCCCGCCGGGGGTCCTCTGGAAACACCATATATTTT
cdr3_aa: CASSPRRGSSGNTIYF

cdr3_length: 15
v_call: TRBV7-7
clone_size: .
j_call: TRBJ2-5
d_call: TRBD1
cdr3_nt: TGTGCTAGCAGCTCGGGGGGGACAGGGGGAGAGACCCAGTACTTC
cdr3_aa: CASSSGGTGGETQYF

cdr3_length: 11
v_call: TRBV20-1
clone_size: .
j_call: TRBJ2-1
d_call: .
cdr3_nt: TGCAGTGCCCCTCACGGCAATGAGCAGTTCTTC
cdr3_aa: CSAPHGNEQFF

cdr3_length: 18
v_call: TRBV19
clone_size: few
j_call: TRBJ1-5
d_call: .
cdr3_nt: TGTGCCAGTAGTCTTGCTCACATTCAGGGCTATAGCAATCAGCCCCAGCATTTT
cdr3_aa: CASSLAHIQGYSNQPQHF

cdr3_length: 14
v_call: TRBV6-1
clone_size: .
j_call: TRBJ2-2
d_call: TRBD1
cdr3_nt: TGTGCCAGCAGAGACAGGGCGGGCACCGGGGAGCTGTTTTTT
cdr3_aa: CASRDRAGTGELFF

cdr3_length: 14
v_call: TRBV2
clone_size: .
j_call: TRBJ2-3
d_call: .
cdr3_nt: TGTGCCAGCAGCCGGGAGTGGGGGTTAGATACGCAGTATTTT
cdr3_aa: CASSREWGLDTQYF

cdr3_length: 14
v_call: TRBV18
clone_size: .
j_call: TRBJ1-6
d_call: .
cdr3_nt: TGTGCCAGCTCAACCAGCTCCTATAATTCACCCCTCCACTTT
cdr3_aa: CASSTSSYNSPLHF

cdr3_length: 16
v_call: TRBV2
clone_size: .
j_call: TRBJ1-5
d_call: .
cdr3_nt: TGTGCCAGCAGTGAACAGGGCCCGATTAGCAATCAGCCCCAGCATTTT
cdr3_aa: CASSEQGPISNQPQHF

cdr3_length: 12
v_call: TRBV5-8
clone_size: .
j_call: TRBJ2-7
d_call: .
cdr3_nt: TGTGCCAGCAGCTTACGAGTTGCCGAGCAGTACTTC
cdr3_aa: CASSLRVAEQYF